This T cell receptor beta chain was profiled in a study of early T cells in non-severe SARS-CoV-2 infection. At the level of the study: Sequencing input comprised bulk RNA from unsorted whole blood; chain pairing was not available. Study-wide results and limits: The matching step, a VDJdb search, favored anti-spike CD8 responses and missed private and CD4 specificities.

Unique molecular identifiers (one per individual cDNA molecule) were attached. TCRdb fed the 5' RACE reads into MiXCR, producing one record per CDR3 protein. Of 100,000 to 130,000 distinct CDR3 sequences in the sample, around 10% were seen once. The germline V gene has CDR1 MDHEN and CDR2 SYDVKM. The CDR3 has 18 residues. V lost 8 bases and J lost 7; bases outside the gene matches: 21. This clonotype was counted between two and nine times. Its specificity is not known. The gene calls are TRBV28 and TRBJ2-1; 9 bases are a match to TRBD1. The sequence was obtained from an adult who was a healthcare worker with PCR-confirmed SARS-CoV-2 infection or an uninfected control (not recorded which). The source material was whole blood. Here the CDR3 DNA reads TGTGCCAGCGGATTTGCTAAGCAGGGACAGGGTTTCCATAATGAGCAGTTCTTC. It encodes CASGFAKQGQGFHNEQFF.